This T cell receptor (beta chain) appears in the sequencing data of a study of blood T cell repertoires in COVID-19. In the study overall: Sites in the United States, Italy and Spain provided acute and convalescent COVID-19 samples.

V shed 5 bases, J shed 3 bases, and the junction held 0 bases outside the gene matches. The CDR3 loop spans 13 amino acids. Germline V lookup: CDR1 MNHEY, CDR2 SMNVEV (reference sequence). Repertoires were generated with immunoSEQ multiplex PCR, while TCRdb's copy carries only in-frame clones and drops some. The sample lists more than 90,000 clones; roughly nine tenths were seen once. This clone was seen many times. The receptor was derived from a man in his 70s who had recovered from COVID-19. The sample comprised peripheral blood. The rearrangement joins TRBV27 to TRBJ2-2, with 7 bases aligning to TRBD1. The CDR3 coding sequence is TGTGCCAGCAGTACAGGGGACACCGGGGAGCTGTTTTTT. This codes for CASSTGDTGELFF.